A selection of T cell receptor beta chains follows, all from one sample in a study of blood T cells in healthy people across ages. TCRdb called the 5' RACE reads again in MiXCR, with one record for every CDR3 protein. In the table there are approximately 850,000 distinct CDR3 sequences, 58% of which are singletons. The material sequenced was blood. The receptor source for this set is a man aged 30 to 45 in good health. The CDR3 runs from the conserved cysteine through the conserved F or W.

V	length	J	CDR3
TRBV6-5	15	TRBJ2-3	CASSPRGLRTDTQYF
TRBV4-3	15	TRBJ2-7	CASSLGGQEGDEQYF
TRBV9	16	TRBJ2-3	CASSVATRRHTDTQYF
TRBV12-3/TRBV12-4	15	TRBJ2-1	CASSLLSGSTVEQFF
TRBV25-1	13	TRBJ2-7	CASRIAGGNEQYF
TRBV2	14	TRBJ2-5	CASTGAMRGETQYF
TRBV20-1	14	TRBJ2-5	CSARASVYQETQYF
TRBV3-1	15	TRBJ2-1	CASSQALEGHNEQFF
TRBV5-5	12	TRBJ1-1	CASSAGATEAFF
TRBV7-9	16	TRBJ1-4	CASSLVGQRPNEKLFF
TRBV20-1	15	TRBJ2-1	CSAGGLAGRYNEQFF
TRBV12-3/TRBV12-4	13	TRBJ1-1	CASSYGANTEAFF
TRBV28	11	TRBJ2-1	CASSLSEKQFF
TRBV28	13	-	CASSTRIFYEQYF
TRBV5-1	15	TRBJ2-1	CASSLADRSYNEQFF
TRBV6-1	14	TRBJ2-3	CASYGLWSTDTQYF
TRBV15	11	TRBJ2-1	CATRLNNEQFF
TRBV11-2	20	TRBJ2-3	CASSSLERVLTSYSTDTQYF
TRBV20-1	14	TRBJ1-2	CSASGQVNNYGYTF
TRBV7-9	13	TRBJ2-7	CASSLFLADEQYF
TRBV12-5	15	TRBJ1-5	CASGWGWLSNQPQHF
TRBV11-2	14	TRBJ2-3	CASSLEFRDSTQYF
TRBV6-4	15	TRBJ2-1	CASSEHRGGSNEQFF
TRBV10-3	13	TRBJ2-3	CAISEKSTDTQYF
TRBV6-1	15	TRBJ2-1	CASRPVGSSYNEQFF
TRBV9	17	TRBJ2-3	CASSVRGAGGRTDTQYF
TRBV7-9	15	TRBJ2-1	CASSLESGRLLEQFF
TRBV29-1	15	TRBJ2-7	CSVEGGQGALYEQYF
TRBV20-1	15	TRBJ2-1	CSARQSATWVNEQFF
TRBV7-2	16	TRBJ2-3	CASSLSGGQGTDTQYF
TRBV20-1	15	TRBJ1-4	CSARGHPTPNEKLFF
TRBV27	14	TRBJ1-2	CASSLTGISFGYTF
TRBV5-1	21	TRBJ2-7	CASAAGQGGMEGRLGRYEQYF
TRBV20-1	14	TRBJ2-3	CSAVRQRLTDTQYF
TRBV3-1	16	TRBJ2-6	CASAQGTPLGANVLTF
TRBV27	13	TRBJ2-1	CASSSGLADQGFF
TRBV4-3	13	TRBJ2-1	CASSWTAVGEQFF
TRBV27	14	-	CASSITSGNYEQYF
TRBV28	16	TRBJ1-6	CASSLFGVSYNSPLHF
TRBV27	14	TRBJ2-3	CASSLSEITDTQYF
TRBV7-2	13	TRBJ2-7	CASSLAHTYEQYF
TRBV27	19	TRBJ2-5	CASTPRGLAGPQLGETQYF
TRBV7-2	15	TRBJ2-2	CASSPVSGRNGELFF
TRBV6-6	15	TRBJ1-5	CASSYPQGRDQPQHF
TRBV5-1	14	TRBJ2-7	CASSFRLAGAQQYF
TRBV6-5	12	TRBJ2-2	CASILDTGELFF
TRBV28	16	TRBJ2-1	CASSLADAALGNEQFF
TRBV27	15	TRBJ2-3	CASSPTGVPPDTQYF
TRBV12-3/TRBV12-4	14	TRBJ1-6	CASNNRDGNSPLHF
TRBV30	12	TRBJ1-6	CAWSVPDGVSHF